The sequence of this T cell receptor beta chain was determined in a study of blood T cells in healthy people across ages. A second PCR of about 7 to 12 cycles used a sample-barcoded 5' primer and a J-beta primer mix. Via MiXCR, TCRdb re-called the 5' RACE reads, giving one row per CDR3 protein. The sample includes more than 450,000 distinct CDR3 sequences, around a quarter seen only once; the top ten take approximately 3.7%. Germline CDR1 SGHRS, CDR2 YFSETQ. There are 15 residues in the CDR3. These sequences were also reported in another study, on T cells of mothers and their children.

The V call is TRBV5-1, the J call TRBJ2-5, with 8 bases identical to TRBD1. The J call is in doubt because the DNA end fits TRBJ2-7 better. Source material: blood. This clonotype originated in a boy aged 2 to 10 in good health. CDR3 region: CASSPGTGRPYEQYF. CDR3 DNA sequence: TGCGCCAGCAGCCCCGGGACAGGCCGACCCTACGAGCAGTACTTC.